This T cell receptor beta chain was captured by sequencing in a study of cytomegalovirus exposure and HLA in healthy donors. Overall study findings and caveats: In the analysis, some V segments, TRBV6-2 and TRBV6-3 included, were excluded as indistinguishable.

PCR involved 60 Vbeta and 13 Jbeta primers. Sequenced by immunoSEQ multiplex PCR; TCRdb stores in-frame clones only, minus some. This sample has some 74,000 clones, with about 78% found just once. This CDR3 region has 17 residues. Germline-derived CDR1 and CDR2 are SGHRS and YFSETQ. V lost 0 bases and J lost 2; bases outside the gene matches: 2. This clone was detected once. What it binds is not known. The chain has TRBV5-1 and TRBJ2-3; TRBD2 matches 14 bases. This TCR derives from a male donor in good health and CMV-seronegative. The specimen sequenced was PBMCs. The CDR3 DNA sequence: TGCGCCAGCAGCTTGGGACTAGCGGGGGGGATCACAGATACGCAGTATTTT. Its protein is CASSLGLAGGITDTQYF.